A selection of T cell receptor beta chains follows, all from one sample in a study of cytomegalovirus exposure and HLA in healthy donors. Data came from immunoSEQ multiplex PCR; TCRdb stores just in-frame clones and leaves some out. In the table there are roughly 100,000 clones, around 75% of which are singletons. The sequenced material came from PBMCs. The receptors originated from a man aged 35 to 55 in good health and CMV-seronegative. The CDR3 runs from the conserved cysteine through the conserved F or W. The order of the fields is J gene, V gene, CDR3 protein.

TRBJ1-4	TRBV4-1	CASNWDRTGFGEKLFF
TRBJ2-7	TRBV11-3	CASSIPPAGWQYF
TRBJ2-7	TRBV7-8	CASSLVPSGRDEQYF
TRBJ2-2	TRBV6-5	CASSTQGALTGELFF
TRBJ1-1	TRBV11-1	CASSLALASLNTEAFF
TRBJ2-1	TRBV15	CATRSEGTGERNEQFF
TRBJ1-5	TRBV7-2	CASSQGRTRSNQPQHF
TRBJ2-7	TRBV2	CASRDRGYEQYF
TRBJ2-5	TRBV5-1	CASSLTGAGVRETQYF
TRBJ2-4	TRBV5-1	CASSLGRGGSGRLLVNIQYF
TRBJ1-2	TRBV6-1	CASSIGGTYGYTF
TRBJ2-2	TRBV29-1	CSVESLAENTGELFF
TRBJ2-3	TRBV10-1	CASSEDGSGTDTQYF
TRBJ1-4	TRBV7-3	CASSTPGTGDEKLFF
TRBJ1-2	TRBV9	CASSVGSGGPYGYTF
TRBJ2-1	TRBV7-6	CASSLGESNEQFF
TRBJ2-7	TRBV27	CASSVREDLEQYF
TRBJ2-7	TRBV19	CASTPGGASSYEQYF
TRBJ1-1	TRBV9	CASSPHRGGNTEAFF
TRBJ1-5	TRBV6-5	CASSTGTGGGQPQHF
TRBJ2-3	TRBV4-2	CASSQDRHRGPNRRMRSTDTQYF
TRBJ2-3	TRBV29-1	CSALGGGQGLSDTQYF
TRBJ1-1	TRBV6-5	CASSPAQGRNTEAFF
TRBJ2-5	TRBV6-1	CASSEAAGLRGETQYF
TRBJ1-6	TRBV27	CASSPGRGSYNSPLHF
TRBJ1-2	TRBV16	CASSRGQGVYGYTF
TRBJ1-2	TRBV30	CARGKTGNGYTF
TRBJ2-2	TRBV10-1	CASSESGLAGTGELFF
TRBJ1-2	TRBV4-1	CASSQPVRQGVSNYGYTF
-	TRBV7-9	CASSLTGDHEQYF
TRBJ2-7	TRBV28	CASSLRSGGISYEQYF
TRBJ1-2	TRBV9	CASSDRVGYGYTF
TRBJ1-1	TRBV19	CASRFSGNTEAFF
TRBJ2-3	TRBV7-9	CASSFSGVADTQYF
TRBJ1-5	TRBV28	CASSTPGRGNQPQHF
TRBJ2-7	TRBV7-2	CASSFKGEYYEQYF
TRBJ1-3	TRBV5-4	CASSLGGTGAGNTIYF
TRBJ2-5	TRBV7-2	CASSTDRKTQYF
TRBJ2-7	TRBV7-3	CASTSSRTEYREQYF
TRBJ2-7	TRBV7-2	CASSLAGGSEQYF
TRBJ1-2	TRBV6-1	CASRDRGFYGYTF
TRBJ2-3	TRBV10-3	CAISGTSGDGAQYF
TRBJ1-1	TRBV29-1	CSVEVGGITEAFF
TRBJ2-7	TRBV27	CASGGGYEQYF
TRBJ1-1	TRBV5-1	CASSFRGSGEAFF
TRBJ1-1	TRBV29-1	CSVEGQLNTEAFF
TRBJ1-5	TRBV2	CASSGQVINQPQHF
TRBJ1-4	TRBV29-1	CSVELGTGWNNEKLFF
TRBJ2-2	TRBV5-5	CASSLVWLTNTGELFF